This T cell receptor beta chain was found in a study of CD8 T cells in Susac syndrome (dated by TCRdb to about 2019). For the wider study: Whether CD8+ T cell activation and differentiation in Susac syndrome was antigen driven was tested using repertoire sequencing. Broader findings and caveats from the paper: The number of individuals in the TCR sequencing and HLA analysis was acknowledged as relatively small.

There are 15 amino acids in the CDR3, from cysteine to phenylalanine inclusive. Only CDR3 DNA is held: 45 bases, read in frame from base 1. For this chain, trimming is 7 bases at the V end and 8 bases at the J end, and the number of junction bases without a gene match is 13. Peripheral blood CD8+ and CD4+ T cells from healthy donors, Susac syndrome patients and multiple sclerosis patients were profiled by high-throughput TCR beta sequencing. The multiple sclerosis controls were treatment-naive patients who had stable or active relapsing-remitting disease and met the revised McDonald criteria. CD8+ TEMRA cells were enriched by FACS, while bulk CD8+ and CD4+ T cells were purified by magnetic negative isolation. Blood was collected in EDTA tubes and processed within 24 hours, with PBMCs isolated through density gradient centrifugation. PBMCs intended for TCR sequencing were cryopreserved in liquid nitrogen and were subsequently thawed in a 37 degrees C water bath. The sorted or isolated CD4+, CD8+ and CD8+ TEMRA cells had a purity of 90% or higher.

RNA was extracted using the RNeasy kit, and roughly 0.45 to 1 ug of the RNA was reverse transcribed with random hexamers. TCR beta CDR3 regions were amplified with the immunoSEQ multiplex PCR assay covering 54 Vbeta and 13 Jbeta segments. To correct PCR amplification bias, a synthetic template baseline was used for both primer optimization and computational correction. As for the authors' bioinformatics: Only productive sequences were kept, with reads annotated to V, D and J genes according to IMGT and analyzed in immunoSEQ Analyzer. Clonality was computed as one minus Shannon entropy normalized by log2 of the number of productive unique sequences. For each patient and control, public and private clones were evaluated within the 100 most prevalent clones. Clones were defined as Susac-specific if absent from the healthy and MS cohorts, from 1052 published viral clones and from other ImmuneACCESS disease sequences. The public reads were quality trimmed at Q25 with fastp and then assembled into clones with MiXCR by TCRdb, keeping productive beta chains. For every CDR3 protein sequence, its rows merge into one entry that carries the most common genes and DNA. These V and J calls rely on TCRdb rather than the paper's analysis. In all, the sample holds approximately 220,000 distinct CDR3 sequences, and 95% of those were seen once. In total, the top ten clones hold 0.082% of the sample.

Note on this clonotype: Its recognized antigen is unknown. No base quality information exists; no much larger clone differs at one position.

The TCR was taken from a human donor with multiple sclerosis. The chain employs TRBV12-3 or TRBV12-4 and TRBJ2-1, and TRBD1 matches 8 of the central bases. Sample: CD4+ T cells from PBMCs. The CDR3 corresponds to CASTAGAGGFDEQFF. The DNA sequence follows: TGTGCCAGCACCGCTGGGGCAGGGGGCTTCGATGAGCAGTTCTTC.